These T cell receptor beta chains were read from a single sample in a study of regulatory T cells in long-lasting Graves disease. TCRdb redid the calling of the multiplex PCR reads with MiXCR, one entry per CDR3 protein. The table shows 440,000 or so distinct CDR3 sequences, with under 15% occurring only once. This sample was also put to use in a study of T cells in Graves' hyperthyroidism and ophthalmopathy.

This material consisted of peripheral blood mononuclear cells (PBMCs), taken at new diagnosis, from a patient treated with antithyroid drugs. The receptors were gathered from a woman aged 25 to 39 with Graves disease. Both conserved end residues are part of each CDR3. A D gene is named only where the DNA matches it firmly. Size tells how often a clone was seen (once, few, many) or the class of an expanded clone, and some rows leave it out.

j_call: TRBJ2-1
d_call: TRBD2
v_call: TRBV4-1
clone_size: NA
cdr3_nt: TGCGCCAGCAGCCAAACTAGCGGGAGAAAATACAATGAGCAGTTCTTC
cdr3_aa: CASSQTSGRKYNEQFF

j_call: TRBJ2-1
d_call: TRBD1
v_call: TRBV28
clone_size: many
cdr3_nt: TGTGCCAGCAGTTTACAGGGGGCAGGAGGCAATGAGCAGTTCTTC
cdr3_aa: CASSLQGAGGNEQFF

j_call: TRBJ2-7
d_call: NA
v_call: TRBV11-2
clone_size: many
cdr3_nt: TGTGCCAGCAGCACACCCCTGGCCTACGAGCAGTACTTC
cdr3_aa: CASSTPLAYEQYF

j_call: TRBJ2-3
d_call: TRBD2
v_call: TRBV20-1
clone_size: few
cdr3_nt: TGCAGTGCGGATCAGCGGGAGGAGACAGATACGCAGTATTTT
cdr3_aa: CSADQREETDTQYF

j_call: TRBJ2-1
d_call: NA
v_call: TRBV10-2
clone_size: NA
cdr3_nt: TGCGCCAGCAGTGAACGGACTAACGATGAGCAGTTCTTC
cdr3_aa: CASSERTNDEQFF

j_call: TRBJ1-1
d_call: NA
v_call: TRBV10-1
clone_size: few
cdr3_nt: TGCGCCAGCAGTGATTTCCAGGGCGCTGAAGCTTTCTTT
cdr3_aa: CASSDFQGAEAFF

j_call: TRBJ2-6
d_call: NA
v_call: TRBV7-9
clone_size: few
cdr3_nt: TGTGCCAGCAGCTTAGATGGGACGGTAAGGAGGGCCAACGTCCTGACTTTC
cdr3_aa: CASSLDGTVRRANVLTF

j_call: TRBJ1-1
d_call: NA
v_call: TRBV30
clone_size: many
cdr3_nt: TGTGCCCTACAATCAGGGACGGGGGATTTGAACACTGAAGCTTTCTTT
cdr3_aa: CALQSGTGDLNTEAFF

j_call: TRBJ1-2
d_call: NA
v_call: TRBV19
clone_size: NA
cdr3_nt: TGTGCCAGTAGTATCGGGGGCAGGGACGGCTACACCTTC
cdr3_aa: CASSIGGRDGYTF

j_call: TRBJ1-6
d_call: NA
v_call: TRBV6-5
clone_size: NA
cdr3_nt: TGTGCCAGCAGTTCCTCCTTCGGACAGTATAATTCACCCCTCCACTTT
cdr3_aa: CASSSSFGQYNSPLHF

j_call: TRBJ2-1
d_call: TRBD2
v_call: TRBV15
clone_size: NA
cdr3_nt: TGTGCCACCAGCAGATCCAGAGCGGGATCTTACTACAATGAGCAGTTCTTC
cdr3_aa: CATSRSRAGSYYNEQFF